Reported below is one T cell receptor (beta chain). The antigen is undetermined. This record comes from a study of cytomegalovirus exposure and HLA in healthy donors. Whole-study results and caveats: There were some V segments, including TRBV6-2 and TRBV6-3, excluded as indistinguishable. Most TCR sequences were seen very rarely across donors, but some public TCRs occurred in many. Immune exposure information available was restricted to CMV serostatus. Sequencing likely generated an artifact that appeared as a cluster of highly shared sequence variants.

Trimming stripped 1 base from V and 6 bases from J, with 9 bases between. This CDR3 spans 14 amino acids. Germline V gives CDR1 MNHEY, CDR2 SVGAGI. PCR primers comprised 60 Vbeta and 13 Jbeta primers. Produced via immunoSEQ multiplex PCR; TCRdb's table is partial and in-frame only. Of about 140,000 clones in the sample, 76% were seen once. The source of this sequence is a middle-aged man in good health and CMV-seronegative. This chain links TRBV6-5 with TRBJ2-2; tentative D call: TRBD1 (5 bases). Sequenced material: PBMCs. CDR3 protein: CASSYWTRAGELFF. Written as DNA, the CDR3 is TGTGCCAGCAGTTACTGGACCAGGGCCGGGGAGCTGTTTTTT.